What follows are 22 T cell receptor beta chains derived from one specimen sequenced in a study of blood T cell repertoires in COVID-19. Some clones are missing from TCRdb's copy, which holds only in-frame ones; the method was immunoSEQ multiplex PCR. The sample has fewer than 350,000 clones, roughly 86% seen once. The sequenced material came from peripheral blood. The receptors here all came from a woman aged 25 to 45 who had recovered from COVID-19.

The count of this clone is one. The chain couples TRBV7-2 to TRBJ2-3; D perhaps matches TRBD1 (6 bases). The CDR3 runs 15 residues. The V gene lost 1 base and the J gene lost 6 bases, with 14 bases spanning the gap. Germline V gives CDR1 SGHTA, CDR2 FQGNSA. This CDR3 reads CASSLVNRELDTQYF. The CDR3, as DNA: TGTGCCAGCAGCTTAGTCAACAGGGAACTTGATACGCAGTATTTT.

The V and J genes are TRBV28 and TRBJ1-1, with 7 bases identical to TRBD1. Trimming cost V 9 bases and J 0 bases; bases outside gene matches: 7. Per germline, CDR1 MDHEN and CDR2 SYDVKM. This CDR3 contains 14 residues. CDR3 sequence: CASLPQGVNTEAFF. CDR3 DNA sequence: TGTGCCAGTTTGCCCCAGGGGGTGAACACTGAAGCTTTCTTT.

The CDR3 is CASSRDFVSYNEQFF. CDR3 in DNA: TGTGCCAGCAGTCGAGACTTCGTTTCCTACAATGAGCAGTTCTTC. The rearrangement uses TRBV14 and TRBJ2-1; D gene uncertain. The germline V gene has CDR1 SGHDN and CDR2 FVKESK. The CDR3 totals 15 residues. Trimming removed 6 bases from V and 1 base from J, with 13 bases in between.

This sequence joins TRBV19 and TRBJ1-5, with 8 bases fitting TRBD1. V lost 7 bases, J lost 7 bases, and 6 bases stayed unmatched. The V gene's germline CDR1 is LNHDA and CDR2 SQIVND (reference sequence). The CDR3 loop spans 13 amino acids. The CDR3 bases are TGTGCCAGTAAAGGACAGGGAGGGCAGCCCCAGCATTTT. Its protein is CASKGQGGQPQHF.

The J gene is TRBJ2-5, the V gene TRBV7-9; 12 nucleotides align to TRBD2. Germline loops: CDR1 SEHNR, CDR2 FQNEAQ (reference sequence). The CDR3 runs to 18 residues. Unmatched junction bases numbered 15, after V lost 5 bases and J lost 5 bases. CDR3 coding DNA: TGTGCCAGCAGCCCGAAACTACTAGCGGGGGGCCCGCGGGAGACCCAGTACTTC. Protein sequence: CASSPKLLAGGPRETQYF.

V gene TRBV7-3 combines with J gene TRBJ1-1; 12 positions match TRBD1. Germline V gene sequence: CDR1 SGHTA, CDR2 FQGTGA. The CDR3 has 21 amino acids. The ends lost 1 base at V and 1 base at J; junction bases unmatched: 16. CDR3 in DNA: TGTGCCAGCAGCTTAATTAGTTGGGACAGGGGGCCATTTGGGGCGAACACTGAAGCTTTCTTT. This sequence encodes CASSLISWDRGPFGANTEAFF.

This chain connects TRBV7-9 to TRBJ2-1, with a weak D call TRBD2 (5 bases). The V gene lost 5 bases and the J gene lost 4 bases, with 18 bases spanning the gap. The CDR3 loop spans 16 amino acids. Per germline, CDR1 SEHNR and CDR2 FQNEAQ (reference sequence). The CDR3 sequence: CASSPTWSSYYNEQFF. As DNA, the CDR3 is TGTGCCAGCAGCCCGACTTGGTCTAGCTATTACAATGAGCAGTTCTTC.

The chain is built from TRBV10-3 and TRBJ1-2; tentatively, D is TRBD1 (5 bases). CDR1 and CDR2 (germline): ENHRY, SYGVKD. The germline V and J ends were trimmed by 0 bases and 4 bases, with 9 bases remaining between them. CDR3 length equals 14 residues. The CDR3, as DNA: TGTGCCATCAGTGAGTCGACTGACAGCTATGGCTACACCTTC. Amino acids: CAISESTDSYGYTF.

The rearrangement joins TRBV28 to TRBJ2-3; the match to TRBD1 covers 7 bases. V lost 8 bases, J lost 2 bases, and 7 bases stayed unmatched. Germline V gene data show CDR1 as MDHEN and CDR2 as SYDVKM. The CDR3 is 14 residues long. CDR3 in amino acids: CASVRDRVTDTQYF. CDR3 nucleotide sequence: TGTGCCAGCGTCCGGGACAGAGTCACAGATACGCAGTATTTT.

This clone was observed a few times. The chain links TRBV7-9 to TRBJ1-4; TRBD1 aligns across 9 bases. V lost 6 bases to trimming and J lost 6 bases; unmatched junction nucleotides: 8. The germline V gene encodes CDR1 SEHNR and CDR2 FQNEAQ (reference sequence). The CDR3 loop spans 15 amino acids. CDR3 residues: CASSSPRTGDEKLFF. The CDR3 DNA reads TGTGCCAGCAGTTCCCCCCGGACAGGGGATGAAAAACTGTTTTTT.

The chain combines TRBV19 with TRBJ2-1; D is unclear. The germline V gene has CDR1 LNHDA and CDR2 SQIVND (reference sequence). The CDR3 is 16 amino acids. Deletions cut 0 bases from V and 5 bases from J, with 14 bases between. CDR3 sequence: CASSIDASGFNNEQFF. The CDR3 nucleotides are TGTGCCAGTAGTATAGATGCTAGTGGGTTCAACAATGAGCAGTTCTTC.

Comment on this clone: At one boundary the junction diverges from the germline segment, which might be a read error. The chain joins TRBV7-7 to TRBJ2-1; possibly TRBD2 for D (6 bases). The CDR3 is made up of 13 amino acids. Germline V gives CDR1 SSHAT, CDR2 FNYEAQ (reference sequence). The CDR3 loop reads CASSLSSAGEQFF. The CDR3, as DNA: TGTGCTAGCAGCTTATCTTCGGCGGGAGAGCAGTTCTTC.

CDR3 nucleotide sequence: TGCGCCAGCAGCTTGGATGGACAGGGGGACGGCTACACCTTC. Its translation: CASSLDGQGDGYTF. This chain uses TRBV5-1 with TRBJ1-2; 10 positions agree with TRBD1. Looked up from germline, CDR1 is SGHRS and CDR2 is YFSETQ. Trimming removed 0 bases from V and 8 bases from J; junction bases left unmatched: 4. This CDR3 has 14 residues.

The chain couples TRBV5-6 to TRBJ2-2; tentatively, D is TRBD1 or TRBD2 (6 bases each). V was clipped by 4 bases and J by 2 bases, with 15 bases between them. This CDR3 is 16 amino acids long. The V gene's germline CDR1 is SGHDT and CDR2 YYEEEE. DNA of the CDR3: TGTGCCAGCAGCCTGGGGGGACAACTTAACACCGGGGAGCTGTTTTTT. It encodes CASSLGGQLNTGELFF.

The rearrangement uses TRBV7-9 and TRBJ1-2; 8 nucleotides agree with TRBD1. The CDR3 has 15 residues. Germline V gene lookup returns CDR1 SEHNR and CDR2 FQNEAQ (reference sequence). J was trimmed by 3 bases and V by 1 base; bases with no gene match: 4. CDR3 bases: TGTGCCAGCAGCTTAGGGAGGGACAGGCACTATGGCTACACCTTC. This gives the protein CASSLGRDRHYGYTF.

The chain recombines TRBV19 with TRBJ2-7; 11 bases line up with TRBD2. CDR3 size: 13 residues. V lost 5 bases, J lost 6 bases, and 3 bases stayed unmatched. The germline CDR1 and CDR2 sequences are LNHDA and SQIVND (reference sequence). Here the CDR3 DNA reads TGTGCCAGTAGTTGGGGACTAGCGGCCGAGCAGTACTTC. This sequence encodes CASSWGLAAEQYF. The whole variable domain, filled in from reference TRBV19 and TRBJ2-7, reads DGGITQSPKYLFRKEGQNVTLSCEQNLNHDAMYWYRQDPGQGLRLIYYSQIVNDFQKGDIAEGYSVSREKKESFPLTVTSAQKNPTAFYLCASSWGLAAEQYFGPGTRLTVT.

The chain employs TRBV4-1 and TRBJ2-7; D remains unclear. The CDR3 spans 12 residues. Germline V CDR1 and CDR2: MGHRA, YSYEKL. V lost 0 bases and J 5 bases, leaving 5 bases between the germline ends. The CDR3 DNA reads as TGCGCCAGCAGCCAAGATACAGACGAGCAGTACTTC. Its translation is CASSQDTDEQYF.

Of note for this clone: The sample holds other DNA sequences that translate to the same CDR3. This chain links TRBV27 with TRBJ1-4, with TRBD1 matching 9 bases. The CDR3 has 14 amino acids. The germline gives CDR1 MNHEY, CDR2 SMNVEV (reference sequence). Trimming took 5 bases from V and 8 from J; bases not matched to a gene: 6. CDR3: CASSPGQGTEKLFF. CDR3 nucleotide sequence: TGTGCCAGCAGTCCGGGACAGGGTACGGAAAAACTGTTTTTT.

The chain joins TRBV2 to TRBJ1-1, with no clear D. Germline V CDR1 and CDR2: SNHLY, FYNNEI. The CDR3 has 14 residues. Trimming left V 3 bases short and J 4 bases short, with 12 bases between. For the CDR3, the DNA is TGTGCCAGCAGTGACAAGATGAGCGGCACTGAAGCTTTCTTT. Its translation is CASSDKMSGTEAFF.

The chain combines TRBV10-3 with TRBJ2-3, with 11 bases lining up with TRBD2. Germline values: CDR1 ENHRY, CDR2 SYGVKD. V was pared by 3 bases and J by 3 bases, with 2 bases of the junction left unmatched. The CDR3 extends over 15 amino acids. Here the CDR3 DNA reads TGTGCCATCAGTGATGGGACTAGCGGTACAGATACGCAGTATTTT. Translation: CAISDGTSGTDTQYF.

This chain's CDR3 is CASSSWDLGTGHQPQHF. The CDR3 coding sequence is TGTGCCAGCAGTTCATGGGATCTCGGGACAGGTCATCAGCCCCAGCATTTT. The V call is TRBV28, the J call TRBJ1-5; 8 positions match TRBD1. The CDR3 runs to 17 residues. J was trimmed by 5 bases and V by 4 bases; bases with no gene match: 13. The germline gives CDR1 MDHEN, CDR2 SYDVKM.

This clone was seen a handful of times. The V call is TRBV6-2 or TRBV6-3, the J call TRBJ2-5; D ambiguous. The CDR3 runs 15 residues. The germline V gene encodes CDR1 MNHEY and CDR2 SVGEGT. Trimming cost V 0 bases and J 2 bases, with 10 bases left between them. The DNA for the CDR3 is TGTGCCAGCAGTTACTCGCGGAGAGCACAAGAGACCCAGTACTTC. Its translation: CASSYSRRAQETQYF.